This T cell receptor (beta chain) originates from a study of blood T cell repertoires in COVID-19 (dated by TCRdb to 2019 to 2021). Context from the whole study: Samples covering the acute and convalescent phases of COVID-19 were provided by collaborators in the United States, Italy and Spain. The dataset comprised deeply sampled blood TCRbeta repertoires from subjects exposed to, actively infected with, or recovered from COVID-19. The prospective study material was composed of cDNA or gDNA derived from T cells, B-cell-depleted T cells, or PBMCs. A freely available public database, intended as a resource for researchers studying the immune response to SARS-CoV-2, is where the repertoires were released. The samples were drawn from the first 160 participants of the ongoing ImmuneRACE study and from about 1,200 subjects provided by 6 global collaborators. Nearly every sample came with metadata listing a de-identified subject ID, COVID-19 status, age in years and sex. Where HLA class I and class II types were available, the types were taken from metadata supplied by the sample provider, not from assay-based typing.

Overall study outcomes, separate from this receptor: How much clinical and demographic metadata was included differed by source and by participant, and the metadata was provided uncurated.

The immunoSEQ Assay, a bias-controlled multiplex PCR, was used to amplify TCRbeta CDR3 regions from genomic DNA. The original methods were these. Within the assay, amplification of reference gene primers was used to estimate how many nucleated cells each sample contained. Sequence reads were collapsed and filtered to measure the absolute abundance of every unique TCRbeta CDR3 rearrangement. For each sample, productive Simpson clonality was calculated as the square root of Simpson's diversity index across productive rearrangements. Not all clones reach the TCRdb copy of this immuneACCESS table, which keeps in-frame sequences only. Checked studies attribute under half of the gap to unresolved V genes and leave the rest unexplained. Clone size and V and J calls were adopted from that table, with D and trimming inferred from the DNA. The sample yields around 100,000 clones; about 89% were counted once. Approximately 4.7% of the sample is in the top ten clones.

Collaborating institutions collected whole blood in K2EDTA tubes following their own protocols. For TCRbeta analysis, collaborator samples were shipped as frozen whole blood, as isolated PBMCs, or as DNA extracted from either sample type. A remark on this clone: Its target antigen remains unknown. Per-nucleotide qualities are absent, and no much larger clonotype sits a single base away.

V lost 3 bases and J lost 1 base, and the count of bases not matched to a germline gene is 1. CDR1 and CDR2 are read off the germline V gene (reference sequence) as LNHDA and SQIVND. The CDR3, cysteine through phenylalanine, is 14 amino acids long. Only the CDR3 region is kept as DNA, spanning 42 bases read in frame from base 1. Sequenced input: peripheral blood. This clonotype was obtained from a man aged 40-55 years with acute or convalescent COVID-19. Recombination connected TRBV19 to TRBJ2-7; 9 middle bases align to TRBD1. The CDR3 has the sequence CASSMTGGSYEQYF. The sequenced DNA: TGTGCCAGTAGTATGACAGGGGGTTCCTACGAGCAGTACTTC.